The 32 T cell receptor beta chains reported below all come from one sample, sequenced in a study of blood T cell repertoires in COVID-19. Repertoires were generated with immunoSEQ multiplex PCR, while TCRdb's copy carries only in-frame clones and drops some. Here the sample spans 150,000 to 200,000 clones, around 84% being singletons. Material: peripheral blood. These receptors were taken from a woman older than 75 with acute or convalescent COVID-19.

The V and J genes are TRBV5-1 and TRBJ2-3, with 11 bases matching TRBD1. Per germline, CDR1 SGHRS and CDR2 YFSETQ. The CDR3 is made up of 16 amino acids. The V segment lost 6 bases and the J segment 6 bases; nucleotides outside the gene matches: 12. The CDR3 DNA reads as TGCGCCAGCACCATGACTGCGGACAGGGGGCTCGATACGCAGTATTTT. Translated, it gives CASTMTADRGLDTQYF.

This clone was seen just once. The chain combines TRBV28 with TRBJ2-7; TRBD2 aligns across 9 bases. The length of the CDR3 is 15 residues. Germline V gene lookup returns CDR1 MDHEN and CDR2 SYDVKM. Unmatched junction bases numbered 2, after V lost 2 bases and J lost 0 bases. In DNA, the CDR3 is TGTGCCAGCAGTTTACTTAGCGGGAGCTCCTACGAGCAGTACTTC. It codes for CASSLLSGSSYEQYF.

The genes are TRBV28 and TRBJ1-3; tentative D call: TRBD1 (5 bases). The germline gives CDR1 MDHEN, CDR2 SYDVKM. V was shortened by 5 bases and J by 4 bases, with 15 bases between the two germline ends. The CDR3 runs to 15 residues. CDR3 DNA sequence: TGTGCCAGCAGTCCGCCCGGGGGATCCGGAAACACCATATATTTT. Amino acid sequence: CASSPPGGSGNTIYF. The variable domain in full, with the rest retrieved from reference TRBV28 and TRBJ1-3, is DVKVTQSSRYLVKRTGEKVFLECVQDMDHENMFWYRQDPGLGLRLIYFSYDVKMKEKGDIPEGYSVSREKKERFSLILESASTNQTSMYLCASSPPGGSGNTIYFGEGSWLTVV.

In its sample, this clone was seen once. The chain carries TRBV15 and TRBJ2-6, with 8 bases aligning to TRBD1. In germline, CDR1 is LNHNV, CDR2 YYDKDF (reference sequence). V lost 3 bases and J lost 2; bases outside the gene matches: 9. The CDR3 consists of 18 residues. CDR3 sequence reads: CATSRLAGQGTGANVLTF. The CDR3 DNA follows: TGTGCCACCAGCAGGTTGGCCGGACAGGGAACTGGGGCCAACGTCCTGACTTTC.

V gene TRBV3-1 (or the pseudogene TRBV3-2) combines with J gene TRBJ1-4; 8 nucleotides align to TRBD1. This CDR3 is 14 amino acids long. V trimming: 4 bases; J trimming: 8 bases; junction bases outside the gene matches: 6. Germline-derived CDR1 and CDR2 are LGHDT and YNNKEL (reference sequence). CDR3 in amino acids: CASSPSRDREKLFF. The CDR3 bases are TGTGCCAGCAGCCCAAGCCGGGACAGGGAAAAACTGTTTTTT.

V is TRBV24-1 and J is TRBJ1-5, with 10 bases aligning to TRBD1. V was pared by 5 bases and J by 0 bases, with 9 bases of the junction left unmatched. The CDR3 spans 18 residues. Germline lookup yields CDR1 KGHDR and CDR2 SFDVKD. This CDR3 reads CATSAGDRGAYSNQPQHF. CDR3 coding DNA: TGTGCCACCAGTGCCGGGGACAGGGGCGCATATAGCAATCAGCCCCAGCATTTT.

The count of this clone is one. This chain connects TRBV2 to TRBJ2-7; weak D call: TRBD1 (5 bases). The CDR3 covers 13 residues. V lost 4 bases to trimming and J lost 2 bases, with 9 bases between them. The germline V gene has CDR1 SNHLY and CDR2 FYNNEI. The CDR3 DNA is TGTGCCAGCAGTGGGGCAGGGACCTACGAGCAGTACTTC. Protein: CASSGAGTYEQYF.

The chain joins TRBV9 to TRBJ2-5; TRBD2 might be the D (6 bases). V was pared by 0 bases and J by 2 bases, with 8 bases between. This CDR3 region has 14 residues. Germline CDR1 reads SGDLS; CDR2 reads YYNGEE. CDR3 nucleotide sequence: TGTGCCAGCAGCGTAGGCGGGATTCAAGAGACCCAGTACTTC. This codes for CASSVGGIQETQYF.

This chain joins TRBV9 and TRBJ1-2; possibly TRBD1 for D (6 bases). The CDR3 is 15 amino acids. Germline V gives CDR1 SGDLS, CDR2 YYNGEE. The V and J ends lost 2 bases and 0 bases respectively, with 11 bases between them. CDR3 amino acids: CASSVQGQSNYGYTF. In DNA, the CDR3 is TGTGCCAGCAGCGTCCAAGGACAGTCTAACTATGGCTACACCTTC.

This chain connects TRBV6-6 to TRBJ1-1; 12 bases align to TRBD1. The V and J ends lost 6 bases and 5 bases, in that order; junction bases with no gene match: 7. Germline V gives CDR1 MNHNY, CDR2 SVGAGI (reference sequence). The CDR3 length is 15 residues. DNA of the CDR3: TGTGCCAGCAGACCCCCGGGACAGGGGGCGACTGAAGCTTTCTTT. Translated, it gives CASRPPGQGATEAFF.

This clone was seen only once. The rearrangement uses TRBV4-2 and TRBJ2-2, with TRBD2 matching over 11 bases. The V and J ends lost 5 bases and 2 bases, in that order; junction bases with no gene match: 7. CDR3 length equals 17 residues. The germline gives CDR1 LGHNA, CDR2 YNFKEQ. CDR3 in amino acids: CASSAPGLADNTGELFF. The CDR3 DNA reads as TGTGCCAGCAGCGCGCCGGGACTAGCGGATAACACCGGGGAGCTGTTTTTT.

The chain has TRBV6-1 and TRBJ1-1; no reliable D call. The CDR3 runs 12 residues. In germline, CDR1 is MNHNS, CDR2 SASEGT. The V and J ends lost 2 bases and 5 bases respectively, with 6 bases between them. CDR3 bases: TGTGCCAGCAGTGAACTTCGTACTGAAGCTTTCTTT. It is translated as CASSELRTEAFF.

The rearrangement uses TRBV20-1 and TRBJ2-5, with D possibly TRBD1 on 6 matching bases. This CDR3 contains 10 residues. V was pared by 8 bases and J by 12 bases, with 16 bases between. The germline CDR1 and CDR2 sequences are DFQATT and SNEGSKA (reference sequence). The CDR3 loop is CSPGAHSEYF. CDR3 sequence (DNA): TGCAGTCCAGGGGCCCACTCGGAGTACTTC.

This chain connects TRBV3-1 (or the pseudogene TRBV3-2) to TRBJ2-1, with 10 bases lining up with TRBD1. Trimming cost V 2 bases and J 7 bases; bases outside gene matches: 8. Per germline, CDR1 LGHDT and CDR2 YNNKEL (reference sequence). The CDR3 is 16 amino acids. CDR3 sequence (DNA): TGTGCCAGCAGCCAACCAACCGGGACAGGGGCTAATGAGCAGTTCTTC. Translated: CASSQPTGTGANEQFF.

The chain uses TRBV6-5 and TRBJ1-3; D perhaps matches TRBD1 (6 bases). The germline V gene encodes CDR1 MNHEY and CDR2 SVGAGI. CDR3 length equals 15 residues. V was clipped by 0 bases and J by 8 bases, with 14 bases between them. The CDR3 protein is CASSYSWGRGDTIYF. The CDR3, as DNA: TGTGCCAGCAGTTACTCCTGGGGGCGAGGGGACACCATATATTTT.

The V and J genes are TRBV4-3 and TRBJ2-2, with 11 bases fitting TRBD2. Germline V gene data show CDR1 as LGHNA and CDR2 as YSLEER. J gave up 6 bases and V 2 bases, and 2 bases lay outside the gene matches. The CDR3 loop spans 15 amino acids. The CDR3 coding sequence is TGCGCCAGCAGCCAACTTAGCGGGGGGGCCGGGGAGCTGTTTTTT. Protein: CASSQLSGGAGELFF.

The chain has TRBV28 and TRBJ2-7; 9 bases agree with TRBD2. The CDR3 is made up of 16 amino acids. The V gene end was trimmed by 3 bases and the J gene end by 1 base; junction bases not matched to a gene: 7. The germline gives CDR1 MDHEN, CDR2 SYDVKM. The CDR3 reads CASSFSREGPSYEQYF. CDR3 bases: TGTGCCAGCAGTTTCTCGCGGGAGGGCCCGTCCTACGAGCAGTACTTC.

CDR3 loop: CASSKLQGANYNEQFF. The DNA for the CDR3 is TGTGCCAGCAGCAAGTTACAGGGGGCAAACTACAATGAGCAGTTCTTC. This sequence joins TRBV7-6 and TRBJ2-1, with TRBD1 matching over 9 bases. The CDR3 sequence is 16 residues long. Trimming at V came to 5 bases and at J to 3 bases, leaving 8 bases not matched to a gene. Germline CDR1 SGHVS, CDR2 FNYEAQ.

The chain is built from TRBV7-9 and TRBJ2-3, with D perhaps TRBD1 (5 bases). From germline, CDR1 is SEHNR and CDR2 FQNEAQ (reference sequence). There are 15 residues in the CDR3. Trimming took off 7 bases at V and 0 bases at J, with 14 bases between the two ends. The CDR3 sequence is CASTTSGISTDTQYF. Here the CDR3 DNA reads TGTGCCAGCACCACTTCAGGGATCAGCACAGATACGCAGTATTTT.

The chain carries TRBV19 and TRBJ1-5; 7 nucleotides match TRBD1. The V segment lost 5 bases and the J segment 6 bases; nucleotides outside the gene matches: 4. CDR3 size: 13 residues. Germline V gene data show CDR1 as LNHDA and CDR2 as SQIVND (reference sequence). Written as DNA, the CDR3 is TGTGCCAGTAGTTTCAAGGGGGCTCAGCCCCAGCATTTT. Residues: CASSFKGAQPQHF.

This chain uses TRBV6-5 with TRBJ2-7; 10 bases are a match to TRBD2. CDR3 length equals 15 residues. V lost 6 bases, J lost 5 bases, and 10 bases stayed unmatched. Germline CDR1 is MNHEY and CDR2 is SVGAGI. CDR3 nucleotides: TGTGCCAGCAGCCTTGCAGCGGGAGGGAACAACGAGCAGTACTTC. This sequence encodes CASSLAAGGNNEQYF.

This chain links TRBV7-8 with TRBJ1-6; 9 bases fit TRBD1. Germline V CDR1 and CDR2: SGHVS, FQNEAQ. J was trimmed by 10 bases and V by 6 bases; bases with no gene match: 13. The CDR3 length is 16 residues. Written as DNA, the CDR3 is TGTGCCAGCAGTACCAATCGGACAGGGGAAGGATCACCCCTCCACTTT. It yields the protein CASSTNRTGEGSPLHF. Combining the CDR3 with reference TRBV7-8 and TRBJ1-6 gives the whole variable domain GAGVSQSPRYKVAKRGQDVALRCDPISGHVSLFWYQQALGQGPEFLTYFQNEAQLDKSGLPSDRFFAERPEGSVSTLKIQRTQQEDSAVYLCASSTNRTGEGSPLHFGNGTRLTVT.

V is TRBV4-3 and J is TRBJ2-1, with 12 bases identical to TRBD2. Germline V CDR1 and CDR2: LGHNA, YSLEER. V was clipped by 1 base and J by 2 bases; unmatched bases: 9. The CDR3 totals 19 residues. The CDR3 region has the DNA TGCGCCAGCAGCCAAGCCGCTAGCGGGGGGGCCAACGCCTACAATGAGCAGTTCTTC. This encodes CASSQAASGGANAYNEQFF.

This sequence joins TRBV18 and TRBJ2-1; TRBD2 agrees at 14 bases. The CDR3 runs to 19 residues. Unmatched junction bases numbered 8, after V lost 0 bases and J lost 4 bases. Germline V gives CDR1 KGHSH, CDR2 LQKENI. For the CDR3, the DNA is TGTGCCAGCTCACCACCGACTAGCGGGAGGGGGAAATTGTACAATGAGCAGTTCTTC. This codes for CASSPPTSGRGKLYNEQFF.

This clone was seen a few times. The chain employs TRBV3-1 (or the pseudogene TRBV3-2) and TRBJ1-2; D unresolved. V was clipped by 1 base and J by 7 bases, with 16 bases between them. There are 15 residues in the CDR3. The germline V gene encodes CDR1 LGHDT and CDR2 YNNKEL (reference sequence). CDR3 coding DNA: TGTGCCAGCAGCCAAGTTACCCGGTCGAAAACTGGCTACACCTTC. Residues: CASSQVTRSKTGYTF.

The rearrangement joins TRBV6-6 to TRBJ2-1; 11 bases align to TRBD2. V gave up 7 bases and J gave up 9 bases; unmatched junction bases: 14. Germline V gene lookup returns CDR1 MNHNY and CDR2 SVGAGI (reference sequence). This CDR3 has 16 residues. CDR3 sequence (DNA): TGTGCCAGCACCTACGGGCGTCTAGCGGGAGGTATTGAGCAGTTCTTC. Translation: CASTYGRLAGGIEQFF.

The V call is TRBV9, the J call TRBJ2-2; 7 bases are a match to TRBD1. V lost 3 bases and J lost 7; bases outside the gene matches: 6. Germline lookup yields CDR1 SGDLS and CDR2 YYNGEE. This CDR3 has 14 amino acids. The DNA of the CDR3 is TGTGCCAGCAGCGCACAGGGGCTGGGCGGGGAGCTGTTTTTT. It is translated as CASSAQGLGGELFF.

The chain combines TRBV5-4 with TRBJ2-1, with D perhaps matching TRBD1 (6 bases). The CDR3 has 15 residues. Looked up from germline, CDR1 is SGHNT and CDR2 is YYREEE (reference sequence). The V and J ends lost 0 bases and 2 bases respectively, with 9 bases between them. The CDR3, as DNA: TGTGCCAGCAGCTTGGTACAGGGCGCCTACAATGAGCAGTTCTTC. Translating it yields CASSLVQGAYNEQFF.

CDR3 protein: CASSLGQLKTSGIYNEQFF. CDR3 DNA sequence: TGTGCCAGCAGCCTTGGCCAGTTAAAGACTAGCGGGATCTACAATGAGCAGTTCTTC. V usage is TRBV6-2 or TRBV6-3 and J usage is TRBJ2-1, with 11 positions matching TRBD2. V lost 6 bases, J lost 3 bases, and 16 bases stayed unmatched. The CDR3 consists of 19 residues. The germline V gene encodes CDR1 MNHEY and CDR2 SVGEGT.

This clone was seen more than once but under ten times. V gene TRBV4-3 combines with J gene TRBJ2-7, with D possibly matching TRBD1 (6 bases). Trimming shortened V by 0 bases and J by 2 bases, and 17 bases separated the two germline ends. The CDR3 has 17 residues. Germline CDR1 reads LGHNA; CDR2 reads YSLEER. The CDR3 DNA is TGCGCCAGCAGCCAAGATCCGGGCAGGGGAGCCGCCTACGAGCAGTACTTC. As protein: CASSQDPGRGAAYEQYF.

The chain uses TRBV6-5 and TRBJ1-2; D might be TRBD1 (5 bases). The CDR3 runs 11 residues. Germline V lookup: CDR1 MNHEY, CDR2 SVGAGI. Trimming cost V 8 bases and J 7 bases, with 11 bases left between them. The CDR3 is CASRTGGGYTF. DNA of the CDR3: TGTGCCAGCCGAACCGGGGGTGGCTACACCTTC.

V usage is TRBV27 and J usage is TRBJ2-1; D possibly corresponds to TRBD2 (7 bases). Germline lookup yields CDR1 MNHEY and CDR2 SMNVEV (reference sequence). The CDR3 length is 15 residues. The V and J ends lost 3 bases and 3 bases respectively, with 12 bases between them. CDR3 nucleotide sequence: TGTGCCAGCAGTTTGGCGGGGGCGAGCTACAATGAGCAGTTCTTC. Translating it yields CASSLAGASYNEQFF.